This T cell receptor beta chain was recorded in a study of cytomegalovirus exposure and HLA in healthy donors. The study's findings and limits: When analyzed later, a missense DCLRE1C variant was found to be linked to TCR beta V- and J-gene trimming. Altogether, about 160 TCR beta chains were recorded as cytomegalovirus-associated. Earlier analysis yielded a pattern in which most TCR beta V segments were productive about 87% or about 30% of the time. When a later analysis was performed, an Asian-associated ancestry cluster reportedly had fewer N-insertions than the roughly 640-donor mean.

Concerning this clone: What it binds is not known.

The germline gives CDR1 SGHRS, CDR2 YFSETQ. V was pared by 0 bases and J by 5 bases, with 17 bases between. The CDR3 extends over 16 amino acids. Use of 60 Vbeta and 13 Jbeta primers characterized the PCR. The repertoire was sequenced with immunoSEQ multiplex PCR; TCRdb's copy has only in-frame clones and lacks some. The sample has under 200,000 clones, 79% seen once. The sequencing sample was made of PBMCs. This sequence joins TRBV5-1 and TRBJ2-5; the D gene is possibly TRBD2 (6 bases). The clonotype comes from a woman aged 25-40 years in good health and CMV-seropositive. The CDR3 nucleotides read TGCGCCAGCAGCTTGGACGGGAGTTTTCCTTGGGAGACCCAGTACTTC. Its translation is CASSLDGSFPWETQYF.